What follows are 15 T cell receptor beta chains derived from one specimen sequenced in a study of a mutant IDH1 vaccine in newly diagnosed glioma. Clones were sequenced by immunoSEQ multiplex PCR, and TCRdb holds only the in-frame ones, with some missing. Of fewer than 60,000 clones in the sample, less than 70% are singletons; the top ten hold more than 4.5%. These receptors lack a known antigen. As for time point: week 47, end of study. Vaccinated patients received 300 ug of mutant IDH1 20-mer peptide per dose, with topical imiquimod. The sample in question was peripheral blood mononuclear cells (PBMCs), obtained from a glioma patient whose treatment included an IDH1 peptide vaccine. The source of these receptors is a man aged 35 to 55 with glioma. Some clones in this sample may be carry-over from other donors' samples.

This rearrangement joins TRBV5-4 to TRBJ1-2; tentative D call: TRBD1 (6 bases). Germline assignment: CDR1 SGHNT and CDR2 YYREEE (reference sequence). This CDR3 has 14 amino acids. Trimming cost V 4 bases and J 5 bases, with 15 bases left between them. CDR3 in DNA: TGTGCCAGCAGCCCGGGGGACACTGGATATGGCTACACCTTC. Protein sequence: CASSPGDTGYGYTF.

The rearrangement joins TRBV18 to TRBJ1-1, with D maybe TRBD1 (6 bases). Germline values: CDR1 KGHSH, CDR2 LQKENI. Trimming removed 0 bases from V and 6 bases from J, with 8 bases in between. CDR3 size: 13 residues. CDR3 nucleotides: TGTGCCAGCTCACCACCGGGGGGCCCTGAAGCTTTCTTT. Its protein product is CASSPPGGPEAFF.

The CDR3 nucleotides read TGTGCCAGCAGCTCCGGCGCCGGGGGCTCCTACGAGCAGTACTTC. Translating gives CASSSGAGGSYEQYF. This chain links TRBV11-2 with TRBJ2-7; maybe TRBD2 (6 bases). Germline CDR1 and CDR2: SGHAT and FQNNGV. CDR3 length: 15 residues. Trimming took 4 bases from V and 0 from J, leaving 13 bases between them. The full variable domain, in which reference TRBV11-2 and TRBJ2-7 provide the parts outside the CDR3, is EAGVAQSPRYKIIEKRQSVAFWCNPISGHATLYWYQQILGQGPKLLIQFQNNGVVDDSQLPKDRFSAERLKGVDSTLKIQPAKLEDSAVYLCASSSGAGGSYEQYFGPGTRLTVT.

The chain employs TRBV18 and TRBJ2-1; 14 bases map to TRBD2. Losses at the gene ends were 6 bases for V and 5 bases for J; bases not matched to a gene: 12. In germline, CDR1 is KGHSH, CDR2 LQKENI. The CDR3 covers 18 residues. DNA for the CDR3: TGTGCCAGCTCTCCCGGGACTAGCGGGGGAGGTATCAACAATGAGCAGTTCTTC. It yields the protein CASSPGTSGGGINNEQFF. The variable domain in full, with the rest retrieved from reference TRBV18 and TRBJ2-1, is NAGVMQNPRHLVRRRGQEARLRCSPMKGHSHVYWYRQLPEEGLKFMVYLQKENIIDESGMPKERFSAEFPKEGPSILRIQQVVRGDSAAYFCASSPGTSGGGINNEQFFGPGTRLTVL.

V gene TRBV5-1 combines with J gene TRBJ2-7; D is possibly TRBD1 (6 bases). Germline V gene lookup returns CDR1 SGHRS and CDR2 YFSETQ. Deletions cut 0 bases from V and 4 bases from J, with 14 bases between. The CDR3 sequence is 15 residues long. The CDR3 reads CASSLGGGARYEQYF. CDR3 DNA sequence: TGCGCCAGCAGCTTGGGTGGGGGCGCGAGGTACGAGCAGTACTTC.

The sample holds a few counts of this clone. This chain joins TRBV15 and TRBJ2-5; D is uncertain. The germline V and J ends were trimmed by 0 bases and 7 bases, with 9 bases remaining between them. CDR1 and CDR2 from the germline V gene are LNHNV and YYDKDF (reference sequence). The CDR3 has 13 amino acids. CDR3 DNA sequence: TGTGCCACCAGCAGAGACCTCATCGGGACCCAGTACTTC. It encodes CATSRDLIGTQYF.

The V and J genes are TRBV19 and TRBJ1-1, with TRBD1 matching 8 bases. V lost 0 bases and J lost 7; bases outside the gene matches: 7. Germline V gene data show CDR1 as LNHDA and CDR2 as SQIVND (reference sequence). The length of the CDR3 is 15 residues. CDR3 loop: CASSIDLETGVEAFF. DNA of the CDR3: TGTGCCAGTAGTATAGATCTCGAGACAGGGGTTGAAGCTTTCTTT.

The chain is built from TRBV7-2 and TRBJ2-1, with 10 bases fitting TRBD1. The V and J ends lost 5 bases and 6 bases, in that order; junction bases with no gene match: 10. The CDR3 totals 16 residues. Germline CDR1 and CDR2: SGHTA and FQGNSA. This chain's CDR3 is CASSPRQGALANEQFF. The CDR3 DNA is TGTGCCAGCAGCCCGAGACAGGGGGCGCTGGCCAATGAGCAGTTCTTC.

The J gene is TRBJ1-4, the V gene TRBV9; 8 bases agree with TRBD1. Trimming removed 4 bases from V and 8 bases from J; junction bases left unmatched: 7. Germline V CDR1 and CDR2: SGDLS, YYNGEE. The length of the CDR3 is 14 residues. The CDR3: CASSSDRGREKLFF. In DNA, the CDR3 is TGTGCCAGCAGCTCTGACAGGGGAAGGGAAAAACTGTTTTTT.

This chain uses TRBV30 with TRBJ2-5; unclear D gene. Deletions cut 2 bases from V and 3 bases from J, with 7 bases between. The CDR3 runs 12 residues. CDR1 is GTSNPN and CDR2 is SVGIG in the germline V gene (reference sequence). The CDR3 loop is CAWSRLEETQYF. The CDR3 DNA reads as TGTGCCTGGAGTAGGCTGGAAGAGACCCAGTACTTC.

For the CDR3, the DNA is TGTGCCAGCAGTAATCCGGGACTAGGGGATGAGCAGTTCTTC. Its protein product is CASSNPGLGDEQFF. The rearrangement joins TRBV5-4 to TRBJ2-1; 8 positions agree with TRBD2. CDR1 and CDR2 (germline): SGHNT, YYREEE (reference sequence). V was pared by 5 bases and J by 8 bases, with 9 bases of the junction left unmatched. CDR3 size: 14 residues.

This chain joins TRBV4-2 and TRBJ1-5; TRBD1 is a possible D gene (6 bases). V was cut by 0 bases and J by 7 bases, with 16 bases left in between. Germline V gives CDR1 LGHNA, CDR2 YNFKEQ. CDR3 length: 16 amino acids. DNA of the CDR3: TGTGCCAGCAGCCAAGATCTATGGGGGGCTGGGCAGCCCCAGCATTTT. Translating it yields CASSQDLWGAGQPQHF.

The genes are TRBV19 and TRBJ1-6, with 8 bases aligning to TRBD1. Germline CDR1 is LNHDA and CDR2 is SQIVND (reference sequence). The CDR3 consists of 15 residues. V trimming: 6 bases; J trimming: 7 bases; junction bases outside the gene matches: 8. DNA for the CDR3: TGTGCCAGTAGGAGCGGGACAGGAGGGAATTCACCCCTCCACTTT. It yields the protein CASRSGTGGNSPLHF. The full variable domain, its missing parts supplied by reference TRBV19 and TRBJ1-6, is DGGITQSPKYLFRKEGQNVTLSCEQNLNHDAMYWYRQDPGQGLRLIYYSQIVNDFQKGDIAEGYSVSREKKESFPLTVTSAQKNPTAFYLCASRSGTGGNSPLHFGNGTRLTVT.

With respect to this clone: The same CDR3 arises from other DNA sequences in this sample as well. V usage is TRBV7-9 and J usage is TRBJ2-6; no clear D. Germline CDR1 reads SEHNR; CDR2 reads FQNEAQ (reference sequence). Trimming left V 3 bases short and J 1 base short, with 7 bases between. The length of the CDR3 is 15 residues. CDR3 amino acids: CASSFWLSGANVLTF. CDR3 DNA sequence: TGTGCCAGCAGCTTTTGGCTTTCTGGGGCCAACGTCCTGACTTTC.

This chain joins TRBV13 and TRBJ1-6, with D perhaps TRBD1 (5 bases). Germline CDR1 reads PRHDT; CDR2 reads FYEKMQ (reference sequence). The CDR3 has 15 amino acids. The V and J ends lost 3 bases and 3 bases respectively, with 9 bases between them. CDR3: CASSFRQGYNSPLHF. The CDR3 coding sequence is TGTGCCAGCAGCTTTCGGCAGGGCTATAATTCACCCCTCCACTTT.